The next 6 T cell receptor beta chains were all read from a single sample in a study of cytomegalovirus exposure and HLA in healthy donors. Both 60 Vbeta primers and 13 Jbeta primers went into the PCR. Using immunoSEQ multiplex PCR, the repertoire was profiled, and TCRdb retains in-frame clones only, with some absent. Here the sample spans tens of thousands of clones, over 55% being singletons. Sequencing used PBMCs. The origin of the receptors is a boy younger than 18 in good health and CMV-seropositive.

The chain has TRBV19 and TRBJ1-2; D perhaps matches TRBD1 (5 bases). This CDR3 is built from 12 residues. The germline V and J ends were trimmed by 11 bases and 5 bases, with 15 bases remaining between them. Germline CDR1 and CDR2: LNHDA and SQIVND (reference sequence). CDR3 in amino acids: CAEAWGVYGYTF. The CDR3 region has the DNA TGTGCCGAAGCCTGGGGGGTTTATGGCTACACCTTC.

The CDR3, as DNA: TGTGCCAGCAGCAAAATGGCCGGGACAGGGACCCGTGAAGCTTTCTTT. Translation: CASSKMAGTGTREAFF. The chain uses TRBV5-6 and TRBJ1-1; TRBD1 agrees at 9 bases. J gave up 7 bases and V 4 bases, and 14 bases lay outside the gene matches. The CDR3 length is 16 residues. Germline CDR1 reads SGHDT; CDR2 reads YYEEEE.

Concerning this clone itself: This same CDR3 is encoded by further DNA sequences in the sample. The CDR3 sequence: CASSLEQGSVQGYTF. The CDR3 coding sequence is TGCGCCAGCAGCTTGGAGCAAGGCTCGGTACAGGGCTACACCTTC. The V call is TRBV5-1, the J call TRBJ1-2; D not resolved. V was clipped by 0 bases and J by 8 bases, with 17 bases between them. The CDR3 sequence is 15 residues long. The germline CDR1 and CDR2 sequences are SGHRS and YFSETQ.

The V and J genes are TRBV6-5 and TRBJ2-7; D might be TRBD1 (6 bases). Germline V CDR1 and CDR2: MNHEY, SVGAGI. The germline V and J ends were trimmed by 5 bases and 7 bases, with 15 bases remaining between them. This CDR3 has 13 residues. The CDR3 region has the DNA TGTGCCAGCAGTAATACCGGGACATCAGAGCAGTACTTC. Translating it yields CASSNTGTSEQYF.

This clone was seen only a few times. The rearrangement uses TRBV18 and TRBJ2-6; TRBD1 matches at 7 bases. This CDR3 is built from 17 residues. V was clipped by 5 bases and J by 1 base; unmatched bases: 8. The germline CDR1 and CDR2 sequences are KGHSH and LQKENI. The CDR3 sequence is CASSTIGTASGANVLTF. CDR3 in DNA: TGTGCCAGCTCAACGATAGGGACAGCGTCTGGGGCCAACGTCCTGACTTTC.

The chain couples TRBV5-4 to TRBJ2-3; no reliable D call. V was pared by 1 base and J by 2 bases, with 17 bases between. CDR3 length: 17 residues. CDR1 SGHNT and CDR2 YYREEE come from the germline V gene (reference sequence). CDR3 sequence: CASSLFFHGPNTDTQYF. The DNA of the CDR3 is TGTGCCAGCAGCTTGTTCTTCCATGGCCCGAACACAGATACGCAGTATTTT.